The entry below gives a single TCR beta chain sequence along with its context. What it recognizes is unknown. These data come from a study of cytomegalovirus exposure and HLA in healthy donors. Overall study findings and caveats: In the analysis, some V segments, TRBV6-2 and TRBV6-3 included, were excluded as indistinguishable. Under in vitro conditions, three CMV-associated chains were confirmed as specific for CMV antigens.

This CDR3 comprises 12 residues. With 5 bases removed from V and 3 bases from J, the gap between germline ends came to 8 bases. The germline V gene encodes CDR1 SEHNR and CDR2 FQNEAQ (reference sequence). With 60 Vbeta and 13 Jbeta primers, the PCR was carried out. TCRdb's copy holds only in-frame clones and misses some; the assay was immunoSEQ multiplex PCR. The repertoire holds some 130,000 clones, with roughly four fifths as singletons. The receptor was derived from a boy aged 5 to 17 in good health and CMV-seronegative. V gene TRBV7-9 combines with J gene TRBJ2-7; no definite D call. Material: PBMCs. The CDR3 DNA is TGTGCCAGCAGCCCTCCCAGCTACGAGCAGTACTTC. This gives the protein CASSPPSYEQYF. Based on the CDR3 plus reference TRBV7-9 and TRBJ2-7, the full variable domain is DTGVSQNPRHKITKRGQNVTFRCDPISEHNRLYWYRQTLGQGPEFLTYFQNEAQLEKSRLLSDRFSAERPKGSFSTLEIQRTEQGDSAMYLCASSPPSYEQYFGPGTRLTVT.